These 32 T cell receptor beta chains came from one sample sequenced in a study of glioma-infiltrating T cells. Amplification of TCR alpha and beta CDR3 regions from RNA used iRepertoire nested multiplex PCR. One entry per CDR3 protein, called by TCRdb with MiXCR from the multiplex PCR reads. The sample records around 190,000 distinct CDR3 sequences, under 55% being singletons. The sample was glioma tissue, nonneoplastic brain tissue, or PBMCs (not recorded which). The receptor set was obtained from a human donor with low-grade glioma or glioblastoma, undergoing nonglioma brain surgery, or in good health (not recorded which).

The CDR3 DNA sequence: TGCGCCAGCAGCCAACAATGGGGAAGGGCTGCGTCGAACACTGAAGCTTTCTTT. Protein sequence: CASSQQWGRAASNTEAFF. The chain has TRBV4-1 and TRBJ1-1; D not resolved. Between the trimmed V and J ends, which lost 2 bases and 1 base, there was a span of 20 bases. The CDR3 runs to 18 residues. CDR1 is MGHRA and CDR2 is YSYEKL in the germline V gene.

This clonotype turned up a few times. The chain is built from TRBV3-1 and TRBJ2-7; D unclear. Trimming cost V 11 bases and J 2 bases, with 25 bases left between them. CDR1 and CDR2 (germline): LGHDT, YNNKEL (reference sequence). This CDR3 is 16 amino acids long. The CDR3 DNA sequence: TGTGCCTCAGGACCAGACGGGTCGCTCAATCCCTACGAGCAGTACTTC. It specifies CASGPDGSLNPYEQYF.

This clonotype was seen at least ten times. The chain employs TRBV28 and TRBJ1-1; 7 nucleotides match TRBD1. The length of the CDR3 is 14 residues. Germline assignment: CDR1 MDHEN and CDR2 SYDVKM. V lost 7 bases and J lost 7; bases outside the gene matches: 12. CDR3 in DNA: TGTGCCAGCACCGAACAGGGGCCGGGTGTTGAAGCTTTCTTT. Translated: CASTEQGPGVEAFF.

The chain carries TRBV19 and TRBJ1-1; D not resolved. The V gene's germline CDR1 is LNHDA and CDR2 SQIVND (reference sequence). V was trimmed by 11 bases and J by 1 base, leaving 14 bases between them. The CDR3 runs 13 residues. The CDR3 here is CAAFSFENTEAFF. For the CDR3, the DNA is TGTGCCGCCTTTTCGTTCGAGAACACTGAAGCTTTCTTT.

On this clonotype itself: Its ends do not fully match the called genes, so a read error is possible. The CDR3 coding sequence is TGTGCCAGCATGGATTACGCCAATTCACCCCTCAACTTT. Its protein is CASMDYANSPLNF. This sequence joins TRBV6-2 or TRBV6-3 and TRBJ1-6, with D unclear. This CDR3 comprises 13 residues. Germline values: CDR1 MNHEY, CDR2 SVGEGT.

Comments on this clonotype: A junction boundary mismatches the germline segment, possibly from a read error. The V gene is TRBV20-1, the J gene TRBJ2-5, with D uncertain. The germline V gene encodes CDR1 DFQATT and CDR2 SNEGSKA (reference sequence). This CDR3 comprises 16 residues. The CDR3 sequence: CSARLLSRHSQETRCF. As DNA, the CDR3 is TGCAGTGCTAGATTACTTTCTCGGCACTCCCAAGAGACCCGGTGCTTC.

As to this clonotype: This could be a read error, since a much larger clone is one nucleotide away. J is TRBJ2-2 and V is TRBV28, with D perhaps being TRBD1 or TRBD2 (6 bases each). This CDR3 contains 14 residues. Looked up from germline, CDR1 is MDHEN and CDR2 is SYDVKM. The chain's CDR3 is CDSSSGARTGELFF. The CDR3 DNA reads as TGTGACAGCAGTTCGGGGGCGCGTACCGGGGAGCTGTTTTTT.

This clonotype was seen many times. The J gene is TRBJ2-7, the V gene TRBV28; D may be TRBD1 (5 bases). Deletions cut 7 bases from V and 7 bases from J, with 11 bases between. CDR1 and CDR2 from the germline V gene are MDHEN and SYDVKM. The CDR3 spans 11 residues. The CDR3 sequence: CASTQGREQYF. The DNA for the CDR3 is TGTGCCAGCACCCAGGGTCGGGAGCAGTACTTC.

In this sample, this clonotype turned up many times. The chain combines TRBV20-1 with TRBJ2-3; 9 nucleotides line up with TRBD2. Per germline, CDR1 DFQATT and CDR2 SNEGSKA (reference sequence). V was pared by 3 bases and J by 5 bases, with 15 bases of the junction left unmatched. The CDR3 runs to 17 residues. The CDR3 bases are TGCAGTGCTAGCGACTCTCGGGCGGGAGGGCCAAGAGATACGCAGTATTTT. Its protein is CSASDSRAGGPRDTQYF.

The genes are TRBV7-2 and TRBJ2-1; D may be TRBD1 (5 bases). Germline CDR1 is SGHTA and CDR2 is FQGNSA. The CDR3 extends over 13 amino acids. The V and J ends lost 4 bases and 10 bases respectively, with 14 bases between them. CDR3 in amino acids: CASSSDSSYEQFF. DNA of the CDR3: TGTGCCAGCAGCTCAGACAGCTCCTACGAGCAGTTCTTC.

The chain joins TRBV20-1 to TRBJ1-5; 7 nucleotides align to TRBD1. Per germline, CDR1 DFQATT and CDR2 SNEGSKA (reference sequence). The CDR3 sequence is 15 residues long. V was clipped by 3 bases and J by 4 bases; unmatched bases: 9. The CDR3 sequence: CSASRQGWYNQPQHF. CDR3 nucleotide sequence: TGCAGTGCTAGCCGACAGGGATGGTATAATCAGCCCCAGCATTTT.

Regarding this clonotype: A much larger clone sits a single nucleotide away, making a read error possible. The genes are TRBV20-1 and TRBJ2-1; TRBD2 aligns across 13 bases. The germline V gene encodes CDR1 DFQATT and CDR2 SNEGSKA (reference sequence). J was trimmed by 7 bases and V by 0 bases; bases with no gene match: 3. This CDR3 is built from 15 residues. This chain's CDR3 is CSARDVTSGGNEQFF. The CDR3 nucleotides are TGCAGTGCTAGAGATGTGACTAGCGGGGGGAATGAGCAGTTCTTC.

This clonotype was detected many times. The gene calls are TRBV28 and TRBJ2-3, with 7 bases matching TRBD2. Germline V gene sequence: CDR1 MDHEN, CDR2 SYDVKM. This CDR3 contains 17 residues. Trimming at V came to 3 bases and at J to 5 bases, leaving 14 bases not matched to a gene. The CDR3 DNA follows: TGTGCCAGCAGTTTCTCAGCGGGACTCCTCGCCGTAGATACGCAGTATTTT. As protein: CASSFSAGLLAVDTQYF. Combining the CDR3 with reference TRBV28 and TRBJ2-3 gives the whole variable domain DVKVTQSSRYLVKRTGEKVFLECVQDMDHENMFWYRQDPGLGLRLIYFSYDVKMKEKGDIPEGYSVSREKKERFSLILESASTNQTSMYLCASSFSAGLLAVDTQYFGPGTRLTVL.

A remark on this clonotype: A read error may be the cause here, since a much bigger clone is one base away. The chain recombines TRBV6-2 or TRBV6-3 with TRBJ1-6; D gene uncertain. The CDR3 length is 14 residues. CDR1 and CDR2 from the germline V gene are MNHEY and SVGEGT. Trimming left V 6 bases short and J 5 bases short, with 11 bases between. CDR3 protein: CASRTKSDNSPLHF. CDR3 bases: TGTGCCAGCAGGACTAAGTCCGATAATTCACCCCTCCACTTT.

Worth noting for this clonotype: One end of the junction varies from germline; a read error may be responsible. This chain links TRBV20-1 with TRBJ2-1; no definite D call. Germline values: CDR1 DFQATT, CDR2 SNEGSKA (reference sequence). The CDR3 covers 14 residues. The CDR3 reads CSASPVMITNEQSF. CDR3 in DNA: TGCAGTGCTAGTCCAGTTATGATCACCAATGAGCAGTCCTTC.

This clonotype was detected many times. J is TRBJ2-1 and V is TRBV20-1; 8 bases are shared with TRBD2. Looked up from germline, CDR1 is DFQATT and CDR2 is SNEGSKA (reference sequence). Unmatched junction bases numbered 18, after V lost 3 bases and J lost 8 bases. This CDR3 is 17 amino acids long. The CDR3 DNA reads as TGCAGTGCTAGTTCTGTAAAAGCGGGAGTTACCTCCGATGAGCAGTTCTTC. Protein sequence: CSASSVKAGVTSDEQFF.

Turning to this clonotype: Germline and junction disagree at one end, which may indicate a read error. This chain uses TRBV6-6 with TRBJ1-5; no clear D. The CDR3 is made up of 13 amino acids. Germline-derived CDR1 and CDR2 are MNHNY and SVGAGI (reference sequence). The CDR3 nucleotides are TGTGCCAGCAACATAGACGGTAATCAGCGCCAGCATTTT. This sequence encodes CASNIDGNQRQHF.

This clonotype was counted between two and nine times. The DNA for the CDR3 is TGTGCCAGCAGTTGGCGCAGCCATCCGGCGCCTAGCGGGAGGTTGGACAATGAGCAGTTCTTC. This encodes CASSWRSHPAPSGRLDNEQFF. V and J are TRBV28 and TRBJ2-1; 11 bases align to TRBD2. Germline V gene sequence: CDR1 MDHEN, CDR2 SYDVKM. With 4 bases clipped from V and 5 bases from J, the junction kept 22 bases outside the gene matches. The CDR3 has 21 residues.

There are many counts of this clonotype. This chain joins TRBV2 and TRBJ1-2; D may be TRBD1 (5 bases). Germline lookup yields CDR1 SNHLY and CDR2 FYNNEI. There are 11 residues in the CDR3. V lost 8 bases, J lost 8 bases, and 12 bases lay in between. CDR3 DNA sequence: TGTGCCAGCCGAGAGGGGAAGGGCTACACCTTC. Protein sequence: CASREGKGYTF. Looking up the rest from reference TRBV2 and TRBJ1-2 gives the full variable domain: EPEVTQTPSHQVTQMGQEVILRCVPISNHLYFYWYRQILGQKVEFLVSFYNNEISEKSEIFDDQFSVERPDGSNFTLKIRSTKLEDSAMYFCASREGKGYTFGSGTRLTVV.

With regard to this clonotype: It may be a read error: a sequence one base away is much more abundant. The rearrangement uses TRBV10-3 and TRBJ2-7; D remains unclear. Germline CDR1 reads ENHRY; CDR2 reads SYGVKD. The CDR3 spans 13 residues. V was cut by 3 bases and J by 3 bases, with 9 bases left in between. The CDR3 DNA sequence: TGTGCCATCAGTGACAGCGTCTGCTACGAGCAGTACTTC. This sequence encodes CAISDSVCYEQYF.

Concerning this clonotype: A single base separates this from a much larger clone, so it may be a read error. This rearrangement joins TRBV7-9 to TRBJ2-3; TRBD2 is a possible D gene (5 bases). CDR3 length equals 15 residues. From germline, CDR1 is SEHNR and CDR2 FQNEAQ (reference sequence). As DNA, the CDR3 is TGTGCCAGCAGCTTGGGCAGCGGCGTCACAGATACGCAGTGTTTT. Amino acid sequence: CASSLGSGVTDTQCF.

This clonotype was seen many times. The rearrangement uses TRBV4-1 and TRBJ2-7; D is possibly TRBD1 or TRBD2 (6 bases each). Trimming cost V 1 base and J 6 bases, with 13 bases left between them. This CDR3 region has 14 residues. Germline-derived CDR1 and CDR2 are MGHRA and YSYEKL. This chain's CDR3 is CASSQVPGAAEQYF. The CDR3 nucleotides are TGCGCCAGCAGCCAAGTCCCGGGGGCAGCCGAGCAGTACTTC.

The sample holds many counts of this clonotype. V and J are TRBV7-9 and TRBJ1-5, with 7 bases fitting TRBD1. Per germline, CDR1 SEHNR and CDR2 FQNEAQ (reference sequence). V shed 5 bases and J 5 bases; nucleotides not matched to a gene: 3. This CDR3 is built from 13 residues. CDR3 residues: CASSRTGDQPQHF. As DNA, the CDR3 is TGTGCCAGCAGCCGTACAGGGGATCAGCCCCAGCATTTT.

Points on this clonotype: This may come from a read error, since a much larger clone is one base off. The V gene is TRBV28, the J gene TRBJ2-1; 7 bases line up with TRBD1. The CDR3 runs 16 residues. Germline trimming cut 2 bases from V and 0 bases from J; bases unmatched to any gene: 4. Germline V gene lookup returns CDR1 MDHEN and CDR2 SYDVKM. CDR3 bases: TGTGCCAGCAGTTTACACGACAGGGCCTCCTACAATGAGCAGTTCTTC. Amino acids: CASSLHDRASYNEQFF.

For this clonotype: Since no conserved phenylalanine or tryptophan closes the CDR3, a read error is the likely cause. CDR3 protein: CASSGTGDNSPLHS. CDR3 in DNA: TGTGCCAGCAGTGGGACTGGGGATAATTCACCCCTCCACTCT. V and J are TRBV6-1 and TRBJ1-6; D is uncertain. V was shortened by 4 bases and J by 5 bases, with 9 bases between the two germline ends. The CDR3 loop spans 14 amino acids. Germline CDR1 and CDR2: MNHNS and SASEGT.

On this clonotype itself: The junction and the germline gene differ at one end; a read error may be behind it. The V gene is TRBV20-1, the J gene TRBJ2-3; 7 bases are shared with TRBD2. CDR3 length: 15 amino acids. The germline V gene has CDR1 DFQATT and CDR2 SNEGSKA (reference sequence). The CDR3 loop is CSASSVGGGRDTKYF. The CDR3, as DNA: TGCAGTGCTTCCTCGGTTGGGGGAGGGAGAGATACGAAGTATTTT.

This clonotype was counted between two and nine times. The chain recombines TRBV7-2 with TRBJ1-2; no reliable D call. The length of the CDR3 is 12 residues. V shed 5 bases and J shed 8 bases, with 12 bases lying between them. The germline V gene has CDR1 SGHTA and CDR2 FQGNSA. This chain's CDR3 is CASSPPGDGYTF. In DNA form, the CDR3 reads TGTGCCAGCAGCCCCCCGGGAGACGGCTACACCTTC.

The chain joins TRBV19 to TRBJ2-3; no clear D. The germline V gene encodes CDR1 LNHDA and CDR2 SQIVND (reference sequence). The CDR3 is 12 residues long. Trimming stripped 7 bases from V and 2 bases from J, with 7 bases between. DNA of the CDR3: TGTGCCAGTAAATCCACCACAGATACGCAGTATTTT. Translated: CASKSTTDTQYF.

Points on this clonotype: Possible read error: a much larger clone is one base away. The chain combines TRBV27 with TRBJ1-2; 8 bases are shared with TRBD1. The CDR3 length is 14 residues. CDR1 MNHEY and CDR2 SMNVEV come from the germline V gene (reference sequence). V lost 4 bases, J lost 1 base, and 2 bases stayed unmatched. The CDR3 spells CASSSTGVNYGYTF. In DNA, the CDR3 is TGTGCCAGCAGTTCGACAGGGGTTAACTATGGCTACACCTTC.

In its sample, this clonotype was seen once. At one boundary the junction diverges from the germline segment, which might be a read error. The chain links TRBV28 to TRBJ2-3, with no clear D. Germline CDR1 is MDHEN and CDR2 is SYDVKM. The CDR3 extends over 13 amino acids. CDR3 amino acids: CARSLSPDSTQYF. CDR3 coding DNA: TGTGCCAGGAGTTTAAGCCCGGATAGTACGCAGTATTTT.

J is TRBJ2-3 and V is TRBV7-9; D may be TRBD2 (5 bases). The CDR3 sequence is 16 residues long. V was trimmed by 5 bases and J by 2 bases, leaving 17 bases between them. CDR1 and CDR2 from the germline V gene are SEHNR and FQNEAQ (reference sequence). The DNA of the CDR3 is TGTGCCAGCAGCCCTCGGGCTAGCCTGACCACAGATACGCAGTATTTT. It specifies CASSPRASLTTDTQYF.

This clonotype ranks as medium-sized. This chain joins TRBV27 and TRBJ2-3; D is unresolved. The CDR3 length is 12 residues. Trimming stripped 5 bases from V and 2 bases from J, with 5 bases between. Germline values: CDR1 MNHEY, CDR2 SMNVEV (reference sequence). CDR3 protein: CASSTYTDTQYF. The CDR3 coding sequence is TGTGCCAGCAGTACCTACACAGATACGCAGTATTTT.